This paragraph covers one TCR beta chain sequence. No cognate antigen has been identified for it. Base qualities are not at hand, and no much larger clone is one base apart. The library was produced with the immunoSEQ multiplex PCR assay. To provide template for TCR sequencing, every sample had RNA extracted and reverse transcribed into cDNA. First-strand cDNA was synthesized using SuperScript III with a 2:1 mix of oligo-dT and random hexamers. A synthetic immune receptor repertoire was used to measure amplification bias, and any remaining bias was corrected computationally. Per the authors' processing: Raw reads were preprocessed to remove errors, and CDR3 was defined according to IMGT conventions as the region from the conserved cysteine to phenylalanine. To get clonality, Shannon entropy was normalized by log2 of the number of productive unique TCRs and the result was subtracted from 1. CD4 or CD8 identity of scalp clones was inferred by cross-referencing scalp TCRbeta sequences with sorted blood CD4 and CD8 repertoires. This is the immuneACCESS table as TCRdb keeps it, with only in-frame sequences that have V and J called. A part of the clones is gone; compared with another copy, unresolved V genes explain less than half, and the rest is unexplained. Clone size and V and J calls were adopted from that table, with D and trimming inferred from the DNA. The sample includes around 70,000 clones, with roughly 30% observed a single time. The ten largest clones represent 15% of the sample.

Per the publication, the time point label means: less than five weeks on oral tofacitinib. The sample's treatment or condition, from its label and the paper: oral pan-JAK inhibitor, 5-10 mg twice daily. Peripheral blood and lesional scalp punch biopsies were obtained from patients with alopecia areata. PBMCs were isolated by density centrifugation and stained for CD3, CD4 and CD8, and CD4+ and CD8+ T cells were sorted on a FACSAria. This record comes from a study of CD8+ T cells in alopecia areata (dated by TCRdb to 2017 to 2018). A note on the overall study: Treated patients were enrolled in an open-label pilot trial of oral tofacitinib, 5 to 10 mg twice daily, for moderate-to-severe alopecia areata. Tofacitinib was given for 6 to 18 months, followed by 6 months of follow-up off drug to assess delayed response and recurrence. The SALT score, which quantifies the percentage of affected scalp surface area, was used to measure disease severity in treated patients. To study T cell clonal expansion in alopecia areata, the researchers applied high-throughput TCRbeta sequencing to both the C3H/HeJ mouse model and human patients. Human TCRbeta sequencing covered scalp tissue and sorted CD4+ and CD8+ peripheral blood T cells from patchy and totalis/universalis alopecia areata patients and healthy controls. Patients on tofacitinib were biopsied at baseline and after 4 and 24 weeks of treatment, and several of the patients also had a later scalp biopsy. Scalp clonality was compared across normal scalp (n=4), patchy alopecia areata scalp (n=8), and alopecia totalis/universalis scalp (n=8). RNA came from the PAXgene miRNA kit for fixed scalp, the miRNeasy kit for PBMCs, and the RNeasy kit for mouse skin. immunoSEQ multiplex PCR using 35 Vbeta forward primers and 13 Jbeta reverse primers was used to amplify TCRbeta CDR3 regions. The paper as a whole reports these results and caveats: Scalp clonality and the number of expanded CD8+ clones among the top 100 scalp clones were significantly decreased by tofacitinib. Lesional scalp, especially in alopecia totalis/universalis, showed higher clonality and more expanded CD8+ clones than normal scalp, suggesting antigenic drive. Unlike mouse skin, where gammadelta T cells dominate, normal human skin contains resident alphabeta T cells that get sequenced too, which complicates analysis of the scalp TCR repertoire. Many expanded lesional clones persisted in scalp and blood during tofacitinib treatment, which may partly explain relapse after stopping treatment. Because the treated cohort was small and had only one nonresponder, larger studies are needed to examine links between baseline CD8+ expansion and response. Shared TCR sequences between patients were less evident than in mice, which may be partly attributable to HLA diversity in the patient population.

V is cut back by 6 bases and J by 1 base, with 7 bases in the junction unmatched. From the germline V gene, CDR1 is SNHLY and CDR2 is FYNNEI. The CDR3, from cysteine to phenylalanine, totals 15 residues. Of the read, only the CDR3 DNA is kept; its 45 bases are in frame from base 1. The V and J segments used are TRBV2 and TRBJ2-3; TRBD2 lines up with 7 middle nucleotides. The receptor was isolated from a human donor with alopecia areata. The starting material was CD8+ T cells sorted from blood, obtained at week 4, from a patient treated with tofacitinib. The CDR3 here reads CASRFTSARTDTQYF. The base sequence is TGTGCCAGCAGATTCACTAGCGCGCGCACAGATACGCAGTATTTT.